The 23 T cell receptor beta chains listed next were all sequenced from one sample in a study of cytomegalovirus exposure and HLA in healthy donors. The PCR was carried out with 60 Vbeta primers and 13 Jbeta primers. Clones were sequenced by immunoSEQ multiplex PCR, and TCRdb holds only the in-frame ones, with some missing. Of approximately 170,000 clones detected, roughly 85% appear once; the ten largest clones hold approximately 1.5%. The sequencing input was PBMCs. The receptor set was obtained from a male donor in good health and CMV-seronegative.

The chain is built from TRBV6-5 and TRBJ1-2; D is uncertain. The CDR3 is 11 residues long. With 6 bases removed from V and 8 bases from J, the gap between germline ends came to 10 bases. CDR1 is MNHEY and CDR2 is SVGAGI in the germline V gene. The CDR3 coding sequence is TGTGCCAGCAGGGGAGGCTCGGGCTACACCTTC. Translated: CASRGGSGYTF.

V and J are TRBV30 and TRBJ2-3, with D possibly TRBD1 on 5 matching bases. The CDR3 runs to 13 residues. Germline V gives CDR1 GTSNPN, CDR2 SVGIG (reference sequence). Trimming pared 3 bases from V and 6 bases from J, leaving 13 bases between. The CDR3: CAWSQGRADTQYF. In nucleotides, the CDR3 is TGTGCCTGGAGCCAGGGTAGAGCGGATACGCAGTATTTT.

V gene TRBV10-3 combines with J gene TRBJ2-7; D gene uncertain. Germline CDR1 ENHRY, CDR2 SYGVKD. CDR3 length: 15 amino acids. V lost 6 bases, J lost 6 bases, and 21 bases lay in between. This chain's CDR3 is CAIRVIGSRMSEQYF. The CDR3, as DNA: TGTGCCATCAGGGTTATAGGTTCTAGAATGAGCGAGCAGTACTTC.

This chain connects TRBV5-1 to TRBJ2-7; no definite D call. Trimming took off 0 bases at V and 2 bases at J, with 12 bases between the two ends. Germline CDR1 is SGHRS and CDR2 is YFSETQ. The CDR3 has 15 amino acids. CDR3: CASSLGASQTYEQYF. In DNA, the CDR3 is TGCGCCAGCAGCTTGGGGGCAAGCCAAACCTACGAGCAGTACTTC.

The chain recombines TRBV7-9 with TRBJ1-1; tentatively, D is TRBD1 (5 bases). The CDR3 totals 13 residues. Germline V lookup: CDR1 SEHNR, CDR2 FQNEAQ (reference sequence). Deletions cut 1 base from V and 11 bases from J, with 14 bases between. The CDR3 reads CASSLDGARLAFF. CDR3 DNA: TGTGCCAGCAGCTTAGATGGGGCCCGGTTGGCTTTCTTT.

This clone was recorded a few times. This chain links TRBV2 with TRBJ1-1; 10 nucleotides match TRBD1. Germline V gene data show CDR1 as SNHLY and CDR2 as FYNNEI. After removal of 6 bases from V and 4 bases from J, the junction contained 14 bases not matched to a gene. The CDR3 loop spans 17 amino acids. The CDR3 DNA follows: TGTGCCAGCAGCGCACCGGGACAGGGGTTGTCGAGCACTGAAGCTTTCTTT. Amino acid sequence: CASSAPGQGLSSTEAFF.

V and J are TRBV28 and TRBJ2-7, with D unresolved. The CDR3 has 13 residues. Trimming stripped 10 bases from V and 4 bases from J, with 17 bases between. Germline V lookup: CDR1 MDHEN, CDR2 SYDVKM. The CDR3 bases are TGTGCCACCCACGACACGGTGGCATACGAGCAGTACTTC. Translated: CATHDTVAYEQYF. The complete variable domain, with remaining parts taken from reference TRBV28 and TRBJ2-7, reads DVKVTQSSRYLVKRTGEKVFLECVQDMDHENMFWYRQDPGLGLRLIYFSYDVKMKEKGDIPEGYSVSREKKERFSLILESASTNQTSMYLCATHDTVAYEQYFGPGTRLTVT.

This clone was counted a single time. The chain links TRBV4-1 to TRBJ1-1, with D tentatively TRBD1 (5 bases). Per germline, CDR1 MGHRA and CDR2 YSYEKL. V dropped 4 bases and J dropped 5 bases, with 14 bases sitting between them. The CDR3 is made up of 14 amino acids. CDR3 nucleotide sequence: TGCGCCAGCAGCCTGACTGGGGGGGATACTGAAGCTTTCTTT. Residues: CASSLTGGDTEAFF.

This sequence joins TRBV5-4 and TRBJ2-3; no clear D gene. Germline V lookup: CDR1 SGHNT, CDR2 YYREEE (reference sequence). CDR3 length: 17 amino acids. V dropped 0 bases and J dropped 0 bases, with 14 bases sitting between them. The CDR3 coding sequence is TGTGCCAGCAGCTTGGAAGGCCAGGCCCCTAGCACAGATACGCAGTATTTT. Translated: CASSLEGQAPSTDTQYF.

The chain has TRBV27 and TRBJ2-7; 7 bases are shared with TRBD1. The CDR3 covers 15 residues. The V gene end was trimmed by 2 bases and the J gene end by 5 bases; junction bases not matched to a gene: 9. Germline V gene lookup returns CDR1 MNHEY and CDR2 SMNVEV (reference sequence). The CDR3 protein is CASSLGDGRGNEQYF. CDR3 nucleotide sequence: TGTGCCAGCAGTTTAGGGGACGGCAGGGGGAACGAGCAGTACTTC.

This rearrangement joins TRBV2 to TRBJ2-7; D possibly corresponds to TRBD2 (5 bases). Germline-derived CDR1 and CDR2 are SNHLY and FYNNEI. Trimming left V 9 bases short and J 1 base short, with 13 bases between. CDR3 length equals 13 residues. The CDR3 is CARAPRGSYEQYF. CDR3 nucleotide sequence: TGTGCCAGAGCCCCTCGGGGATCCTACGAGCAGTACTTC.

V and J are TRBV19 and TRBJ2-3; 11 bases are a match to TRBD2. CDR3 length equals 21 residues. With 5 bases clipped from V and 2 bases from J, the junction kept 21 bases outside the gene matches. The germline CDR1 and CDR2 sequences are LNHDA and SQIVND (reference sequence). The DNA for the CDR3 is TGTGCCAGTAGTCCTAGTCCTTGGACTAGCGGGTCCGCCCGTAACACAGATACGCAGTATTTT. Translating it yields CASSPSPWTSGSARNTDTQYF.

The rearrangement uses TRBV28 and TRBJ2-7, with 8 nucleotides matching TRBD1. CDR1 and CDR2 from the germline V gene are MDHEN and SYDVKM. The CDR3 contains 14 residues. With V trimmed by 6 bases and J by 5 bases, 9 bases remained unmatched. DNA for the CDR3: TGTGCCAGCAGCTTGGACAGGGTAAAAGACGAGCAGTACTTC. Its protein product is CASSLDRVKDEQYF.

This clone was observed a handful of times. The chain recombines TRBV6-6 with TRBJ1-5; the match to TRBD1 covers 7 bases. The length of the CDR3 is 14 residues. V dropped 4 bases and J dropped 10; count of bases not matched to a gene: 10. CDR1 is MNHNY and CDR2 is SVGAGI in the germline V gene (reference sequence). The chain's CDR3 is CASSSGTEHVPQHF. The CDR3 region has the DNA TGTGCCAGCAGTTCCGGGACAGAACATGTACCCCAGCATTTT.

On this clone itself: The sample carries other DNA sequences with the same CDR3. This rearrangement joins TRBV9 to TRBJ2-7, with 7 positions matching TRBD1. Germline values: CDR1 SGDLS, CDR2 YYNGEE. Trimming removed 0 bases from V and 0 bases from J; junction bases left unmatched: 0. The length of the CDR3 is 14 residues. CDR3 amino acids: CASSVGDSSYEQYF. DNA for the CDR3: TGTGCCAGCAGCGTAGGGGACAGCTCCTACGAGCAGTACTTC.

DNA for the CDR3: TGTGCCAGCAGTTTATCCCCCCCATACGAGCAGTACTTC. It yields the protein CASSLSPPYEQYF. The chain has TRBV27 and TRBJ2-7, with D hard to call. V lost 0 bases and J 4 bases, leaving 7 bases between the germline ends. Germline CDR1 reads MNHEY; CDR2 reads SMNVEV (reference sequence). CDR3 size: 13 residues.

The rearrangement uses TRBV5-1 and TRBJ2-1, with TRBD2 matching 10 bases. V lost 0 bases and J lost 0; bases outside the gene matches: 3. Looked up from germline, CDR1 is SGHRS and CDR2 is YFSETQ. The CDR3 is 17 amino acids. CDR3 amino acids: CASSLAPSGSSYNEQFF. In DNA form, the CDR3 reads TGCGCCAGCAGCTTGGCCCCTAGCGGGAGCTCCTACAATGAGCAGTTCTTC. The whole variable domain, remainder taken from reference TRBV5-1 and TRBJ2-1, is KAGVTQTPRYLIKTRGQQVTLSCSPISGHRSVSWYQQTPGQGLQFLFEYFSETQRNKGNFPGRFSGRQFSNSRSEMNVSTLELGDSALYLCASSLAPSGSSYNEQFFGPGTRLTVL.

The CDR3 loop is CASSLGGIDEQYF. In nucleotides, the CDR3 is TGTGCCAGCAGTTTGGGGGGTATCGACGAGCAGTACTTC. The chain employs TRBV6-1 and TRBJ2-7; D perhaps matches TRBD2 (6 bases). The CDR3 has 13 amino acids. CDR1 and CDR2 (germline): MNHNS, SASEGT. Trimming shortened V by 5 bases and J by 5 bases, and 13 bases separated the two germline ends.

This chain connects TRBV6-6 to TRBJ2-7; TRBD2 agrees at 10 bases. The CDR3 extends over 16 amino acids. The germline V gene has CDR1 MNHNY and CDR2 SVGAGI (reference sequence). The trim removed 6 bases at V and 1 base at J, leaving 9 bases unmatched. The CDR3 region has the DNA TGTGCCAGCAGAACCGCGACTAGCGGGTTTTCCTACGAGCAGTACTTC. Translation: CASRTATSGFSYEQYF.

The rearrangement uses TRBV6-6 and TRBJ2-1, with 9 bases identical to TRBD2. V shed 5 bases and J 6 bases; nucleotides not matched to a gene: 5. CDR1 MNHNY and CDR2 SVGAGI come from the germline V gene (reference sequence). The CDR3 length is 14 residues. Here the CDR3 DNA reads TGTGCCAGCAGTCAGACTAGCGGATCCAATGAGCAGTTCTTC. It specifies CASSQTSGSNEQFF.

CDR3 amino acids: CASSVVGEDTQYF. CDR3 nucleotide sequence: TGTGCCAGCAGCGTAGTGGGCGAAGATACGCAGTATTTT. The J gene is TRBJ2-3, the V gene TRBV9, with no clear D. Germline V gives CDR1 SGDLS, CDR2 YYNGEE. Deletions cut 0 bases from V and 5 bases from J, with 7 bases between. The CDR3 is 13 residues long.

The gene calls are TRBV28 and TRBJ2-1; 7 bases fit TRBD2. Germline V gives CDR1 MDHEN, CDR2 SYDVKM. Losses at the gene ends were 7 bases for V and 3 bases for J; bases not matched to a gene: 9. This CDR3 has 15 residues. The CDR3 region is CASIRSGKGYNEQFF. CDR3 in DNA: TGTGCCAGCATCAGAAGCGGGAAAGGCTACAATGAGCAGTTCTTC.

The rearrangement joins TRBV18 to TRBJ2-5, with 7 bases matching TRBD2. The CDR3 length is 17 residues. Germline V gives CDR1 KGHSH, CDR2 LQKENI. The V segment lost 1 base and the J segment 5 bases; nucleotides outside the gene matches: 13. CDR3 amino acids: CASSPLSAGVGQETQYF. For the CDR3, the DNA is TGTGCCAGCTCACCACTCTCGGCGGGAGTGGGTCAGGAGACCCAGTACTTC.